The T cell receptor (beta chain) under discussion was sequenced for a study of blood T cell repertoires in COVID-19. Study in general: Donors in the United States, Italy and Spain gave samples during acute or convalescent COVID-19.

Clinical histories supplied by participants themselves formed the basis of cohort assignment. With respect to this clone: Other nucleotide sequences in the sample specify the same CDR3.

Original data processing: Using reference gene primer amplification, nucleated cell counts were estimated. The repertoire was sequenced with immunoSEQ multiplex PCR; TCRdb's copy has only in-frame clones and lacks some. From that table come the V and J calls and clone size; the DNA was used to work out D and trimming. The sample includes around 360,000 clones, around 87% of them seen just once. Germline lookup yields CDR1 SGHRS and CDR2 YFSETQ. Trimming pared 7 bases from V and 1 base from J, leaving 14 bases between. This CDR3 is 14 amino acids long. This clonotype was obtained from a middle-aged man in a cohort exposed to, infected with or recovered from COVID-19 (not recorded which). The chain combines TRBV5-1 with TRBJ1-1; TRBD1 is a possible D gene (5 bases). Sequenced material: PBMCs or T cells enriched from blood (not recorded which). CDR3 protein: CASSPGGGNTEAFF. CDR3 nucleotides: TGCGCCAGCTCCCCTGGGGGGGGGAACACTGAAGCTTTCTTT.